This T cell receptor (beta chain) stems from a study of blood T cell repertoires in COVID-19. Across the whole study: The study drew acute and convalescent COVID-19 samples from the United States, Italy and Spain. PBMCs, B-cell-depleted T cells, or T cells were the source of the cDNA or gDNA that made up the material.

Per the authors' pipeline: Estimation of nucleated cell counts was performed using reference gene primer amplification. The protocol was immunoSEQ multiplex PCR, while the TCRdb copy is restricted to in-frame clones and leaves out a portion. The V and J calls and clone size are taken from that table; D and trimming were inferred from the DNA. The table lists 200,000 to 250,000 clones, around 90% of them singletons, with 1.4% to 1.5% in the top ten. J was trimmed by 8 bases and V by 4 bases; bases with no gene match: 3. The CDR3 extends over 13 amino acids. The germline gives CDR1 KGHSY, CDR2 FQNENV. Sequences were obtained from peripheral blood. The chain joins TRBV16 to TRBJ1-2; the match to TRBD1 covers 11 bases. The TCR originated in a man aged 18 to 30 with active or convalescent COVID-19. In nucleotides, the CDR3 is TGTGCCAGCAGCCGGGGGACAGGGGGAGGCTACACCTTC. It encodes CASSRGTGGGYTF. Full variable domain (outside the CDR3, taken from reference TRBV16 and TRBJ1-2): GEEVAQTPKHLVRGEGQKAKLYCAPIKGHSYVFWYQQVLKNEFKFLISFQNENVFDETGMPKERFSAKCLPNSPCSLEIQATKLEDSAVYFCASSRGTGGGYTFGSGTRLTVV.